This TCR beta chain was profiled in a study of blood T cell repertoires in COVID-19. Produced via immunoSEQ multiplex PCR; TCRdb's table is partial and in-frame only. The sample has about 200,000 clones, approximately 87% seen once. Sequences were obtained from peripheral blood. The receptor was isolated from a woman in her 70s with acute or convalescent COVID-19.

The DNA for the CDR3 is TGTGCCAGCAGTTCAGGGTATGGGTATGAAAAACTGTTTTTT. It yields the protein CASSSGYGYEKLFF. The rearrangement joins TRBV6-5 to TRBJ1-4, with D possibly matching TRBD1 (5 bases). CDR3 size: 14 residues. Germline-derived CDR1 and CDR2 are MNHEY and SVGAGI. The V end lost 4 bases, the J end lost 6 bases, and 12 bases lay between the germline ends.